The entry below gives a single T cell receptor (beta chain) sequence along with its context. What it binds is not known. CDR3 length: 14 amino acids. CDR1 MNHNS and CDR2 SASEGT come from the germline V gene. A second 7 to 11 cycle PCR used barcoded and J-beta primers. Carrying 12 random nucleotides, a template-switch adaptor labeled each individual cDNA molecule. At least 2.5 million CDR3-containing paired-end reads were obtained per sample. A single record per CDR3 protein comes from TCRdb applying MiXCR to the 5' RACE reads. The repertoire holds approximately 790,000 distinct CDR3 sequences, with approximately 65% as singletons. The entry originates in a study of blood T cells in healthy people across ages. The study's findings and limits: Diversity figures based on one million T cells were deemed too low. Measured against age, TCR beta diversity per million T cells decreased in a roughly linear manner.

The chain is built from TRBV6-1 and TRBJ2-5; TRBD2 matches 7 bases. The DNA end is a closer match to TRBJ2-4, so the J assignment may be wrong. Sequencing was performed on blood. The clonotype originates from a man aged 30-40 years in good health. The CDR3 loop is CASSVSGTLNIQYF. DNA of the CDR3: TGTGCCAGCAGTGTGAGCGGGACCCTAAACATTCAGTACTTC.